This T cell receptor (beta chain) was sequenced during a study of immune cell composition in non-small cell lung cancer. There are 15 residues in the CDR3. The V and J ends lost 3 bases and 0 bases, in that order; junction bases with no gene match: 0. Germline V gene sequence: CDR1 MNHEY, CDR2 SMNVEV (reference sequence). Study findings and constraints: Squamous lung tumours showed higher top 10 clone scores and clonality than adenocarcinomas.

This clone was seen a single time. Antigen: not known. The assay was immunoSEQ multiplex PCR, and TCRdb's table has in-frame clones only and misses some. The sample records about 3,200 clones, about three quarters being singletons. The sequence was collected from a human donor with non-small cell lung cancer. Sequences were obtained from lung tumor tissue. The rearrangement links TRBV27 to TRBJ2-2, with 8 bases lining up with TRBD1. The CDR3 spells CASSLDRANTGELFF. CDR3 nucleotide sequence: TGTGCCAGCAGTTTGGACAGGGCGAACACCGGGGAGCTGTTTTTT.